A single sample gave rise to the 5 T cell receptor beta chains below, sequenced in a study of radiation and T cells in renal cell carcinoma. The method was immunoSEQ multiplex PCR; TCRdb's version includes in-frame clones alone and lacks a portion of them. The sample consists of approximately 8,300 clones, under 60% of them appearing once. The sample's treatment: 15 Gy SBRT to primary tumor, nephrectomy 4 weeks later. Sequencing was performed on tumor tissue, taken from a patient whose treatment included radiotherapy and nephrectomy. The receptors were sampled from a man aged 60 to 75 with renal cell carcinoma.

This sequence joins TRBV27 and TRBJ2-6, with D perhaps TRBD1 (7 bases). The germline V gene has CDR1 MNHEY and CDR2 SMNVEV (reference sequence). V lost 3 bases to trimming and J lost 0 bases, with 24 bases between them. The CDR3 length is 21 residues. The CDR3 loop is CASSLTGQDEGLYSGANVLTF. The CDR3, as DNA: TGTGCCAGCAGTTTGACAGGACAGGACGAGGGACTTTACTCTGGGGCCAACGTCCTGACTTTC.

The chain carries TRBV18 and TRBJ2-7; perhaps TRBD1 as D (5 bases). Looked up from germline, CDR1 is KGHSH and CDR2 is LQKENI. The CDR3 runs to 12 residues. V was cut by 3 bases and J by 5 bases, with 8 bases left in between. The CDR3 protein is CASSPSGNEQYF. The CDR3 DNA reads as TGTGCCAGCTCACCTTCAGGGAACGAGCAGTACTTC.

This clone occurred once. The chain couples TRBV7-9 to TRBJ2-7; 12 nucleotides line up with TRBD1. V lost 4 bases to trimming and J lost 0 bases; unmatched junction nucleotides: 13. CDR1 and CDR2 from the germline V gene are SEHNR and FQNEAQ (reference sequence). This CDR3 has 19 residues. DNA of the CDR3: TGTGCCAGCAGCTCCCTCATAGGGACAGGGGGCGCGAGCTCCTACGAGCAGTACTTC. This translates into CASSSLIGTGGASSYEQYF.

V and J are TRBV11-2 and TRBJ2-3, with 8 bases identical to TRBD2. The V and J ends lost 1 base and 6 bases, in that order; junction bases with no gene match: 6. The CDR3 is made up of 15 amino acids. In germline, CDR1 is SGHAT, CDR2 FQNNGV. CDR3 amino acids: CASSLGGTSPDTQYF. The CDR3 DNA reads as TGTGCCAGCAGCTTAGGGGGGACTAGTCCCGATACGCAGTATTTT. Based on the CDR3 plus reference TRBV11-2 and TRBJ2-3, the full variable domain is EAGVAQSPRYKIIEKRQSVAFWCNPISGHATLYWYQQILGQGPKLLIQFQNNGVVDDSQLPKDRFSAERLKGVDSTLKIQPAKLEDSAVYLCASSLGGTSPDTQYFGPGTRLTVL.

This clone was seen more than once but under ten times. The genes are TRBV13 and TRBJ2-1; TRBD2 agrees at 11 bases. The V gene's germline CDR1 is PRHDT and CDR2 FYEKMQ (reference sequence). The J segment lost 12 bases and the V segment lost 5 bases, leaving 3 bases of the junction unmatched. The CDR3 is made up of 12 amino acids. CDR3 sequence (DNA): TGTGCCAGCAGCCTCGGACTAGCGGGGCAGTTCTTC. This translates into CASSLGLAGQFF.